Below, 3 T cell receptor beta chains from the same sample are listed, as sequenced in a study of OX40 agonist ivuxolimab in advanced cancers. Measured with immunoSEQ multiplex PCR; TCRdb has only the in-frame clones, and not every one. The table shows about 40,000 clones, with approximately 80% occurring only once. Sequenced material: CD4+ or CD8+ T cells sorted from blood, taken in a trial of the OX40 agonist ivuxolimab. All receptors derive from an adult with an advanced solid tumor such as melanoma, head and neck, liver or kidney cancer.

A single count supports this clone. This rearrangement joins TRBV11-2 to TRBJ2-3; 9 nucleotides align to TRBD2. CDR1 is SGHAT and CDR2 is FQNNGV in the germline V gene. This CDR3 has 16 residues. V dropped 5 bases and J dropped 2; count of bases not matched to a gene: 8. CDR3 protein: CASSILAGGFTDTQYF. In DNA form, the CDR3 reads TGTGCCAGCAGCATCCTCGCGGGAGGGTTCACAGATACGCAGTATTTT.

This rearrangement joins TRBV7-7 to TRBJ2-2; no firm D call. Trimming stripped 1 base from V and 4 bases from J, with 4 bases between. The germline gives CDR1 SSHAT, CDR2 FNYEAQ (reference sequence). There are 13 residues in the CDR3. This chain's CDR3 is CASSLGSTGELFF. The CDR3 nucleotides are TGTGCCAGCAGCTTAGGGAGCACCGGGGAGCTGTTTTTT. Full variable domain (remainder filled in from reference TRBV7-7 and TRBJ2-2): GAGVSQSPRYKVTKRGQDVTLRCDPISSHATLYWYQQALGQGPEFLTYFNYEAQPDKSGLPSDRFSAERPEGSISTLTIQRTEQRDSAMYRCASSLGSTGELFFGEGSRLTVL.

The V gene is TRBV7-9, the J gene TRBJ2-1, with a possible D match to TRBD1 (6 bases). This CDR3 spans 14 amino acids. Germline CDR1 and CDR2: SEHNR and FQNEAQ (reference sequence). Trimming left V 8 bases short and J 4 bases short, with 15 bases between. The CDR3 spells CASLPGQNYNEQFF. The CDR3 coding sequence is TGTGCCAGCCTTCCTGGACAGAATTACAATGAGCAGTTCTTC.